The entry that follows covers one TCR beta chain sequence. The target antigen is unknown. The data stem from a study of T-cell memory formation after mild COVID-19. General observations from the study: Chiefly within CM and EM were the contracting CD4+ clones; CD8+ ones were within EMRA. What remained unconfirmed was the SARS-CoV-2 specificity of second-wave clones peaking on day 37. Clones contracting across day 15 to 85 had a balanced CD4/CD8 profile; later expanding clones leaned CD4+.

This CDR3 is 12 amino acids long. V lost 5 bases, J lost 4 bases, and 9 bases lay in between. From germline, CDR1 is SGHNT and CDR2 YYREEE (reference sequence). TCR alpha and TCR beta cDNA libraries carrying sample barcodes and UMIs came from 5'RACE with constant-segment primers. TCRdb independently ran MiXCR on the 5' RACE reads; one entry per CDR3 protein. The sample lists approximately 100,000 distinct CDR3 sequences; over 8.5% were seen once. Sequences were obtained from PBMCs or a T cell subset sorted from them (not recorded which). This clonotype originated in a man younger than 30 who had mild COVID-19 (a few samples of this study predate the infection). Cell type and time point are not known. This chain links TRBV5-4 with TRBJ1-1; D remains unclear. CDR3 coding DNA: TGTGCCAGCAGGGTGGGATCCACTGAAGCTTTCTTT. It translates to CASRVGSTEAFF.